The 16 T cell receptor beta chains below come from one sample, sequenced in a study of cytomegalovirus exposure and HLA in healthy donors. In the PCR, 60 Vbeta and 13 Jbeta primers were used. This table comes from immunoSEQ multiplex PCR, and its TCRdb copy is limited to in-frame clones, with some not included. The table lists 140,000 to 150,000 clones, approximately 88% of them singletons. Sequencing was done on a sample of PBMCs. These receptors all come from a woman in her thirties or forties in good health and CMV-seronegative.

This chain links TRBV2 with TRBJ2-5, with 7 nucleotides matching TRBD2. CDR1 and CDR2 from the germline V gene are SNHLY and FYNNEI. After removal of 7 bases from V and 5 bases from J, the junction contained 10 bases not matched to a gene. This CDR3 spans 14 amino acids. In nucleotides, the CDR3 is TGTGCCAGCACGGGTCCGGGAGGTGTCGAGACCCAGTACTTC. As protein: CASTGPGGVETQYF.

This chain uses TRBV29-1 with TRBJ2-3; tentatively, D is TRBD2 (7 bases). The CDR3 consists of 14 residues. Looked up from germline, CDR1 is SQVTM and CDR2 is ANQGSEA. The V end was cut by 6 bases, the J end by 3 bases, with 16 bases between. The CDR3 reads CSVWGEGDTDTQYF. In nucleotides, the CDR3 is TGCAGCGTCTGGGGGGAGGGGGATACAGATACGCAGTATTTT.

V usage is TRBV4-1 and J usage is TRBJ2-3; 7 nucleotides agree with TRBD1. The CDR3 length is 16 residues. Germline CDR1 is MGHRA and CDR2 is YSYEKL. Unmatched junction bases numbered 7, after V lost 0 bases and J lost 4 bases. The CDR3 sequence is CASSQDQGGAADTQYF. The CDR3 region has the DNA TGCGCCAGCAGCCAAGATCAAGGGGGCGCGGCAGATACGCAGTATTTT.

V is TRBV4-2 and J is TRBJ2-2; 12 bases align to TRBD2. Unmatched junction bases numbered 5, after V lost 4 bases and J lost 2 bases. Germline V CDR1 and CDR2: LGHNA, YNFKEQ. The CDR3 is 17 amino acids. This CDR3 reads CASSLKLAGGNTGELFF. CDR3 in DNA: TGTGCCAGCAGCCTAAAACTAGCGGGGGGAAACACCGGGGAGCTGTTTTTT.

The chain is built from TRBV7-2 and TRBJ2-5; no reliable D call. The DNA end is more similar to TRBJ2-7, so the J call may be wrong. In germline, CDR1 is SGHTA, CDR2 FQGNSA. This CDR3 is built from 12 residues. The CDR3 coding sequence is TGTGCCAGCAGCTTAATACCCTACGAGCAGTACTTC. As protein: CASSLIPYEQYF.

J is TRBJ2-7 and V is TRBV5-1; 8 positions match TRBD1. There are 15 residues in the CDR3. Germline-derived CDR1 and CDR2 are SGHRS and YFSETQ. With V trimmed by 4 bases and J by 3 bases, 9 bases remained unmatched. This CDR3 reads CASSVTGVGNYEQYF. The CDR3 DNA reads TGCGCCAGCAGCGTGACAGGGGTCGGTAACTACGAGCAGTACTTC.

CDR3 protein: CASSFGLAGLNEQYF. The CDR3 bases are TGTGCCAGCAGTTTCGGACTAGCGGGACTCAACGAGCAGTACTTC. This rearrangement joins TRBV6-6 to TRBJ2-7, with 12 bases fitting TRBD2. Germline V gives CDR1 MNHNY, CDR2 SVGAGI (reference sequence). Losses at the gene ends were 4 bases for V and 5 bases for J; bases not matched to a gene: 6. The CDR3 covers 15 residues.

This chain connects TRBV5-1 to TRBJ2-5, with 11 nucleotides matching TRBD2. The CDR3 totals 17 residues. The V segment lost 0 bases and the J segment 0 bases; nucleotides outside the gene matches: 4. CDR1 is SGHRS, CDR2 YFSETQ, per germline. The CDR3 is CASSLEGTSGDQETQYF. The CDR3 DNA reads as TGCGCCAGCAGCTTGGAGGGGACTAGCGGAGACCAAGAGACCCAGTACTTC.

The V gene is TRBV29-1, the J gene TRBJ1-4; unclear D gene. Germline V gives CDR1 SQVTM, CDR2 ANQGSEA. V lost 1 base and J lost 8, with 11 bases in between. The CDR3 is 13 residues long. Here the CDR3 reads CSVEVRGGEKLFF. CDR3 nucleotides: TGCAGCGTTGAAGTACGGGGTGGCGAAAAACTGTTTTTT.

The J gene is TRBJ2-7, the V gene TRBV4-1; 8 nucleotides line up with TRBD2. CDR3 length: 18 residues. V was clipped by 4 bases and J by 4 bases; unmatched bases: 18. CDR1 and CDR2 from the germline V gene are MGHRA and YSYEKL. The CDR3 sequence: CASSPTQGLAFRPYEQYF. DNA of the CDR3: TGCGCCAGCAGCCCGACCCAAGGACTAGCTTTCCGACCGTACGAGCAGTACTTC.

This chain links TRBV2 with TRBJ2-2, with D perhaps matching TRBD2 (5 bases). The germline V and J ends were trimmed by 2 bases and 10 bases, with 14 bases remaining between them. The CDR3 sequence is 14 residues long. Looked up from germline, CDR1 is SNHLY and CDR2 is FYNNEI. For the CDR3, the DNA is TGTGCCAGCAGTGAACTAATAGGAGGCGAGGAGCTGTTTTTT. As protein: CASSELIGGEELFF.

The rearrangement links TRBV5-8 to TRBJ1-3; D is unresolved. This CDR3 is 11 amino acids long. The germline gives CDR1 SGHTS, CDR2 YDEGEE. V was pared by 4 bases and J by 9 bases, with 8 bases between. CDR3 bases: TGTGCCAGCAGCACAGAAGTCACCATATATTTT. This translates into CASSTEVTIYF.

The CDR3 protein is CASSFGSGTRGNEQFF. As DNA, the CDR3 is TGTGCCAGCAGCTTTGGCTCCGGGACTAGGGGCAATGAGCAGTTCTTC. This chain links TRBV7-3 with TRBJ2-1, with 8 bases fitting TRBD2. J was trimmed by 6 bases and V by 3 bases; bases with no gene match: 10. The CDR3 is 16 residues long. Germline V gene data show CDR1 as SGHTA and CDR2 as FQGTGA.

The genes are TRBV6-6 and TRBJ1-2; unclear D gene. This CDR3 region has 14 residues. CDR1 is MNHNY and CDR2 is SVGAGI in the germline V gene (reference sequence). Between the trimmed V and J ends, which lost 6 bases and 2 bases, there was a span of 13 bases. The CDR3 reads CASSPSETNYGYTF. The CDR3 DNA reads TGTGCCAGCAGCCCGAGCGAGACCAACTATGGCTACACCTTC.

The gene calls are TRBV21-1 and TRBJ2-1; the listed D gene, TRBD1, was not tested against the DNA. TRBV21-1 is a documented pseudogene. CDR3 size: 12 residues. DNA of the CDR3: TGTGCCAGCAGCCCGGACAGGGGTGAGCAGTTCTTC. This translates into CASSPDRGEQFF.

The J gene is TRBJ1-5, the V gene TRBV5-1, with a tentative D call TRBD1 (6 bases). The CDR3 is 15 amino acids. The V gene's germline CDR1 is SGHRS and CDR2 YFSETQ. V dropped 4 bases and J dropped 1 base, with 12 bases sitting between them. The CDR3 loop is CASSPDGQSNQPQHF. The CDR3 DNA reads TGCGCCAGCAGCCCGGACGGACAGAGCAATCAGCCCCAGCATTTT.